This T cell receptor (beta chain) was retrieved from a study of blood T cell repertoires in COVID-19. Study background: Both acute and convalescent COVID-19 samples were obtained from the United States, Italy and Spain.

Per the original data handling: Counts of nucleated cells, estimated from reference gene primer amplification, were obtained. Some clones are missing from TCRdb's copy, which holds only in-frame ones; the method was immunoSEQ multiplex PCR. From that table come the V and J calls and clone size; the DNA was used to work out D and trimming. The sample lists 9,000 to 15,000 clones, more than 65% occurring once. V was trimmed by 3 bases and J by 4 bases, leaving 21 bases between them. The CDR3 sequence is 17 residues long. Germline V gene data show CDR1 as SNHLY and CDR2 as FYNNEI. The TCR was taken from an elderly man with acute or convalescent COVID-19. This chain links TRBV2 with TRBJ1-2; weak D call: TRBD1 (5 bases). Sequencing used peripheral blood. The CDR3 nucleotides read TGTGCCAGCAGTGAGGAAGCGGGGCCCATATACGGCTATGGCTACACCTTC. This encodes CASSEEAGPIYGYGYTF.